One sample yielded the 15 T cell receptor beta chains listed below, sequenced in a study of breast tumors, draining lymph nodes, adjacent tissues. The lymph nodes were axillary draining lymph nodes from breast cancer patients. In TCRdb, the multiplex PCR reads were re-called with MiXCR into one record per CDR3 protein. The table lists approximately 90,000 distinct CDR3 sequences, approximately 30% of them singletons. The sample consisted of axillary lymph node tissue. The source of these receptors is a female donor with breast cancer. Some clones in this sample may be carry-over from other donors' samples.

This clonotype was seen at least ten times. This sequence joins TRBV19 and TRBJ2-2; 8 bases align to TRBD2. The CDR3 covers 16 residues. In germline, CDR1 is LNHDA, CDR2 SQIVND (reference sequence). V dropped 7 bases and J dropped 1; count of bases not matched to a gene: 8. Here the CDR3 DNA reads TGTGCCAGTACCCCCTTCGCGGGAGGGAACACCGGGGAGCTGTTTTTT. It codes for CASTPFAGGNTGELFF.

This clonotype has ten or more counts. The chain employs TRBV12-3 or TRBV12-4 and TRBJ2-1; D unclear. The CDR3 runs 11 residues. V lost 5 bases, J lost 3 bases, and 2 bases lay in between. The CDR3 nucleotides read TGTGCCAGCAGTGACTACAATGAGCAGTTCTTC. This codes for CASSDYNEQFF.

This clonotype appeared a single time. The V gene is TRBV7-2, the J gene TRBJ2-1, with D maybe TRBD1 (5 bases). The V gene's germline CDR1 is SGHTA and CDR2 FQGNSA. V lost 3 bases and J lost 1, with 16 bases in between. This CDR3 spans 17 amino acids. In nucleotides, the CDR3 is TGTGCCAGCAGCTTTGGTGGGGTAGGGGTGTCCTACAATGAGCAGTTCTTC. Protein product: CASSFGGVGVSYNEQFF.

This clonotype was detected many times. The rearrangement links TRBV5-8 to TRBJ2-5; 9 bases map to TRBD2. Germline V gene lookup returns CDR1 SGHTS and CDR2 YDEGEE. With V trimmed by 4 bases and J by 0 bases, 7 bases remained unmatched. CDR3 length equals 16 residues. The CDR3 spells CASSDGAGGYQETQYF. The DNA for the CDR3 is TGTGCCAGCAGCGATGGGGCGGGAGGGTACCAAGAGACCCAGTACTTC.

CDR3 region: CASSYSRPGYGYTF. CDR3 sequence (DNA): TGTGCCAGCAGTTACTCGAGGCCAGGCTATGGCTACACCTTC. The V gene is TRBV6-5, the J gene TRBJ1-2; D remains ambiguous. The CDR3 has 14 residues. CDR1 is MNHEY and CDR2 is SVGAGI in the germline V gene. V gave up 0 bases and J gave up 4 bases, with 9 bases separating them.

There are a few counts of this clonotype. A much larger clone lies one base from this, so it may be a read error. The chain's CDR3 is CASSQWNQPQHF. As DNA, the CDR3 is TGTGCCAGCAGTCAGTGGAATCAGCCCCAGCATTTT. The rearrangement links TRBV6-1 to TRBJ1-5, with D uncertain. V was cut by 5 bases and J by 4 bases, with 6 bases left in between. CDR1 MNHNS and CDR2 SASEGT come from the germline V gene. The CDR3 totals 12 residues.

This clonotype appeared many times. This chain links TRBV3-1 with TRBJ2-3; D may correspond to TRBD1 or TRBD2 (5 bases each). Trimming removed 2 bases at V and 2 bases at J, with 14 bases between. The CDR3 runs to 16 residues. CDR1 is LGHDT, CDR2 YNNKEL, per germline (reference sequence). As DNA, the CDR3 is TGTGCCAGCAGCCAACCGATGGGGACCGACACAGATACGCAGTATTTT. Amino acids: CASSQPMGTDTDTQYF.

With respect to this clonotype: One end of the junction does not line up with germline, which may come from a read error. The V call is TRBV20-1, the J call TRBJ1-5; no firm D call. CDR1 is DFQATT and CDR2 is SNEGSKA in the germline V gene (reference sequence). There are 17 residues in the CDR3. The CDR3 protein is CSANTPYPGVGNQPRHF. The CDR3 nucleotides read TGCAGTGCTAATACGCCCTACCCCGGGGTGGGCAATCAGCCCCGGCATTTT.

As to this clonotype: Given the absence of the conserved phenylalanine or tryptophan at the CDR3 end, a read error is likely. It is unclear where the CDR3 begins or ends on the DNA, so no DNA is shown, and the CDR3 is as TCRdb lists it. The chain is built from TRBV7-2 and TRBJ2-7; TRBD1, as called in the table, went unchecked against the DNA. The CDR3 length is 13 residues, termini included. Germline-derived CDR1 and CDR2 are SGHTA and FQGNSA. CDR3 in amino acids: CASSSPGRYEQHL.

Notes on this clonotype: A much larger clonotype is one base distant, so this may be a read error. DNA of the CDR3: TGCAGTGCTCGAAGCCCTAACGCTGAAGCTTTCTTT. Residues: CSARSPNAEAFF. This chain connects TRBV20-1 to TRBJ1-1; D gene unclear. The CDR3 is 12 amino acids. Trimming took 5 bases from V and 6 from J, leaving 13 bases between them. Germline assignment: CDR1 DFQATT and CDR2 SNEGSKA (reference sequence).

Many counts were recorded for this clonotype. V and J are TRBV20-1 and TRBJ2-5; 11 positions agree with TRBD2. The germline V gene encodes CDR1 DFQATT and CDR2 SNEGSKA (reference sequence). Trimming removed 5 bases from V and 5 bases from J; junction bases left unmatched: 4. The CDR3 has 13 residues. The DNA of the CDR3 is TGCAGTGCTCTACTAGCGGGAGTTGAGACCCAGTACTTC. This sequence encodes CSALLAGVETQYF.

This clonotype was seen ten or more times. The CDR3 region has the DNA TGTGCCAGCAGCCACGGGTCCCGAGCAGAGGAGACCCAGTACTTC. It encodes CASSHGSRAEETQYF. The chain joins TRBV3-1 to TRBJ2-5; D is ambiguous. CDR3 length equals 15 residues. Germline lookup yields CDR1 LGHDT and CDR2 YNNKEL (reference sequence). The ends were cut back, 3 bases at V and 5 bases at J, with 16 bases in the middle.

The sample holds a few counts of this clonotype. The rearrangement uses TRBV4-2 and TRBJ1-1; perhaps TRBD1 as D (5 bases). Germline CDR1 reads LGHNA; CDR2 reads YNFKEQ. V was pared by 2 bases and J by 9 bases, with 16 bases between. This CDR3 contains 14 residues. Written as DNA, the CDR3 is TGTGCCAGCAGCCAATCACGGAGGGGCCATCAAGCTTTCTTT. Translating it yields CASSQSRRGHQAFF.

Many counts were recorded for this clonotype. For the CDR3, the DNA is TGTGCCAGCAGCCCGGACCCTGGGCTCAGCGATCAGCCCCAGCATTTT. It specifies CASSPDPGLSDQPQHF. The genes are TRBV2 and TRBJ1-5; D uncertain. CDR1 is SNHLY, CDR2 FYNNEI, per germline. V shed 6 bases and J shed 5 bases, with 20 bases lying between them. This CDR3 is 16 amino acids long.

Ten or more counts support this clonotype. The J gene is TRBJ1-2, the V gene TRBV27, with a tentative D call TRBD1 (5 bases). This CDR3 spans 14 amino acids. Deletions cut 4 bases from V and 3 bases from J, with 12 bases between. Looked up from germline, CDR1 is MNHEY and CDR2 is SMNVEV (reference sequence). Written as DNA, the CDR3 is TGTGCCAGCAGTTCCCGGGACGGAGACTATGGCTACACCTTC. Its translation is CASSSRDGDYGYTF.